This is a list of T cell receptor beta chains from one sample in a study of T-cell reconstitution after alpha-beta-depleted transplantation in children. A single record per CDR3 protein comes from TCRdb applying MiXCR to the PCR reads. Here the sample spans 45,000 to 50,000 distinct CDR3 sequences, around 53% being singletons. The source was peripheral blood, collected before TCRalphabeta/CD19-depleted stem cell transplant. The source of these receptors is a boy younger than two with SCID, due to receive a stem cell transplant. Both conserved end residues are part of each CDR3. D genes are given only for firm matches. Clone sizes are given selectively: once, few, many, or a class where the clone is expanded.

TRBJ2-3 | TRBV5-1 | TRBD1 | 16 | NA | TGCGCCAGCAGCTCCGGACAGGGTAGGGGCACAGATACGCAGTATTTT | CASSSGQGRGTDTQYF
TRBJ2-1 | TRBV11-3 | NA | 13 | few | TGTGCCAGCAGCTCGATGTGGGGGTCTGAGCAGTTCTTC | CASSSMWGSEQFF
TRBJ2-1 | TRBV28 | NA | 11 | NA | TGTGCCAGCAGAATATACAATGAGCAGTTCTTC | CASRIYNEQFF
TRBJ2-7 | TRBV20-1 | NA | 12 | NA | TGCAGTGCTCAGGGCCCCAACTACGAGCAGTACTTC | CSAQGPNYEQYF
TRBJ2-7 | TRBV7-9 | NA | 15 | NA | TGTGCCATGAGCCCTGGGCCGGGCCCGACCTACGAGCAGTACTTC | CAMSPGPGPTYEQYF
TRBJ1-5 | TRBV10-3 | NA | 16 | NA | TGTGCCATGGGCCCCGGGGGGGTCCGGAAGGATCAGCCCCAGCATTTT | CAMGPGGVRKDQPQHF
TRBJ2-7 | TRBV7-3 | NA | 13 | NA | TGTGCCAGCAGCCCGGGACCAGGGTACGAGCAGTACTTC | CASSPGPGYEQYF
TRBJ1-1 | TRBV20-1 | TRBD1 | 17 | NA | TGCAGTGCTAGACCCTACCGAGGGGACAGGCTGAACACTGAAGCTTTCTTT | CSARPYRGDRLNTEAFF
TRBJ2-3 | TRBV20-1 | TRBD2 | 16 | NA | TGCAGTGCTAGGCCCACCCGACTAGCGGGGACAGATACGCAGTATTTT | CSARPTRLAGTDTQYF
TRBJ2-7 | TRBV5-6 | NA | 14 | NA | TGTGCCAGCAGCAAACTCAGGAGCTCCTACGAGCAGTACTTC | CASSKLRSSYEQYF
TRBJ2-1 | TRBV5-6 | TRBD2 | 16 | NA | TGTGCCAGCAGCTTGCGGGTCGGGGGGGCCTACAATGAGCAGTTCTTC | CASSLRVGGAYNEQFF
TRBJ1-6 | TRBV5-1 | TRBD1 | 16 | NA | TGCGCCAGCAGCCCCGGGGTGGGACAGGGGAATTCACCCCTCCACTTT | CASSPGVGQGNSPLHF
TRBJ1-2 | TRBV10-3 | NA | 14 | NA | TGTGCCATCAGTGAATCAGGAGAAGGGTATGGCTACACCTTC | CAISESGEGYGYTF
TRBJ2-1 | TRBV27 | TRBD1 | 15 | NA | TGTGCCAGCAGTTCCGGACAGGGTAGGATCAATGAGCAGTTCTTC | CASSSGQGRINEQFF
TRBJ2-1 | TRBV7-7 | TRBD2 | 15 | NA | TGTGCCAGCAGCCCACAGCGGGGGCCCGGGGGGGAGCAGTTCTTC | CASSPQRGPGGEQFF
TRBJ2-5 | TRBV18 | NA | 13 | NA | TGTGCCAGCTCACCGGGAGAGAGAGAGACCCAGTACTTC | CASSPGERETQYF
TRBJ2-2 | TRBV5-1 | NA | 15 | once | TGCGCCAGCAGCCCCGGACGGCCCAACACCGGGGAGCTGTTTTTT | CASSPGRPNTGELFF
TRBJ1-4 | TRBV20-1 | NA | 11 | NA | TGCAGTGCTAGGACTAATGAAAAACTGTTTTTT | CSARTNEKLFF
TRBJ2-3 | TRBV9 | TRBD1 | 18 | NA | TGTGCCAGCAGCGCTACCAAACTGGGACAGGGGGCGCAAGATACGCAGTATTTT | CASSATKLGQGAQDTQYF
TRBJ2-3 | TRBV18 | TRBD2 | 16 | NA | TGTGCCAGCTCACCATGGACTAGCGAAAGCACAGATACGCAGTATTTT | CASSPWTSESTDTQYF
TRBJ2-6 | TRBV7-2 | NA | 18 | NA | TGTGCCAGCAGCTTAGCGTTCAGGACAGCCTCTGGGGCCAACGTCCTGACTTTC | CASSLAFRTASGANVLTF
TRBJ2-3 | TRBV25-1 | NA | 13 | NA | TGTGCCAGCAGTGCAACAGGCACAGATACGCAGTATTTT | CASSATGTDTQYF